In this sample, the clone carrying this T cell receptor (beta chain) is hyperexpanded (1% or more). Its antigen remains unknown. This beta chain lies outside the target of a library built for alpha chains; its clone size means little. The data belong to a study of spatial heterogeneity in lung cancer. MiXCR, applied by TCRdb to the 5' RACE reads, yields one record per CDR3 protein. In the table there are 150 to 200 distinct CDR3 sequences, roughly 30% of which are singletons. This CDR3 is 14 amino acids long. Germline V gene lookup returns CDR1 SGHVS and CDR2 FQNEAQ. The ends were cut back, 4 bases at V and 6 bases at J, with 13 bases in the middle. General observations from the study: Tumor mutation counts were tracked by expanded intratumoral alpha and beta TCR counts.

Specified time point: sample taken at primary tumor resection. Unsorted tumor, nontumor lung tissue or cryopreserved PBMC supplied the whole RNA. The rearrangement joins TRBV7-8 to TRBJ2-4; TRBD1 might be the D (8 bases). The material was lung tumor tissue, obtained at surgery. The TCR sequence derives from a male donor with early-stage non-small cell lung cancer. The CDR3 nucleotides read TGTGCCAGCAGCTCGAACAGGGGGGGAAACATTCAGTACTTC. Its protein product is CASSSNRGGNIQYF.